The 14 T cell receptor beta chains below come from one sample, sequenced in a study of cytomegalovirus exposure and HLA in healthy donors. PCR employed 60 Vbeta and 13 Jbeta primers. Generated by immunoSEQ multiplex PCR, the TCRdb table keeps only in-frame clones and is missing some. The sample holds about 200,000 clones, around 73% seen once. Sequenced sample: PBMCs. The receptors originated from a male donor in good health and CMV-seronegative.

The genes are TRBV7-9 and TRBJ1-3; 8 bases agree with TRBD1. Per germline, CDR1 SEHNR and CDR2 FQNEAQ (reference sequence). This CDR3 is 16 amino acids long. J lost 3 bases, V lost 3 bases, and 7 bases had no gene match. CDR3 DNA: TGTGCCAGCAGCTTGTACAGGGGGGGCGGTGGAAACACCATATATTTT. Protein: CASSLYRGGGGNTIYF.

The CDR3 sequence: CASSPGLAGAGGELFF. CDR3 DNA: TGTGCCAGCAGCCCCGGACTAGCGGGAGCCGGCGGGGAGCTGTTTTTT. V usage is TRBV9 and J usage is TRBJ2-2; 13 nucleotides agree with TRBD2. V gave up 4 bases and J gave up 7 bases; unmatched junction bases: 7. The CDR3 sequence is 16 residues long. Germline V gene sequence: CDR1 SGDLS, CDR2 YYNGEE.

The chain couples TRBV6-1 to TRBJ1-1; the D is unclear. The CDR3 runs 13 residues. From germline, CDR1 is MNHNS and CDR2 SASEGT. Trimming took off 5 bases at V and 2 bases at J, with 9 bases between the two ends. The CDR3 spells CASSFLANTEAFF. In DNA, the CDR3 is TGTGCCAGCAGTTTTTTGGCCAACACTGAAGCTTTCTTT.

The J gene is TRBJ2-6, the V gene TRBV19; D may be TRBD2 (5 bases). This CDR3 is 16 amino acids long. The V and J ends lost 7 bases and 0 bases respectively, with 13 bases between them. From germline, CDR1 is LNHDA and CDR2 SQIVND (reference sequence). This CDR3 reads CASTPLLGSGANVLTF. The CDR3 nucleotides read TGTGCCAGTACCCCCTTACTAGGCTCTGGGGCCAACGTCCTGACTTTC.

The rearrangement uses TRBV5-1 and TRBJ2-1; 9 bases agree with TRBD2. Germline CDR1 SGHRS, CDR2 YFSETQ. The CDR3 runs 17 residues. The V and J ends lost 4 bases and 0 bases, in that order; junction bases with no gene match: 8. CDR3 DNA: TGCGCCAGCAGCGGAGTAGCGGGAGTTGGCTCCTACAATGAGCAGTTCTTC. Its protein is CASSGVAGVGSYNEQFF.

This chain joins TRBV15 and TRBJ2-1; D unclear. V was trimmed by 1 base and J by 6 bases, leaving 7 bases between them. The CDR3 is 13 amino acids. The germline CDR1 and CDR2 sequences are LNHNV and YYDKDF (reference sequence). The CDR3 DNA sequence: TGTGCCACCAGCAGAGGTCTAAGCAATGAGCAGTTCTTC. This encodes CATSRGLSNEQFF.

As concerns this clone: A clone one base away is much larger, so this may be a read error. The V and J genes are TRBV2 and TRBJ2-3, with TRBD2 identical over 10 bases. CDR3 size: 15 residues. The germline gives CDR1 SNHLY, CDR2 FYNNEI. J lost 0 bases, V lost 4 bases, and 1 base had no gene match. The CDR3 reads CASSGTSGSTDTQYF. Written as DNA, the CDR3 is TGTGCCAGCAGTGGGACTAGCGGTAGCACAGATACGCAGTATTTT.

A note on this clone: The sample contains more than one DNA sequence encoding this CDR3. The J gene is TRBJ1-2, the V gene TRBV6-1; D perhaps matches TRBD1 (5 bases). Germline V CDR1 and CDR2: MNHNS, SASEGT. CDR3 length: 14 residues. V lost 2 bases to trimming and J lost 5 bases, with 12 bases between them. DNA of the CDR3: TGTGCCAGCAGTGAATGGGGGGTAGAATATGGCTACACCTTC. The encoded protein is CASSEWGVEYGYTF.

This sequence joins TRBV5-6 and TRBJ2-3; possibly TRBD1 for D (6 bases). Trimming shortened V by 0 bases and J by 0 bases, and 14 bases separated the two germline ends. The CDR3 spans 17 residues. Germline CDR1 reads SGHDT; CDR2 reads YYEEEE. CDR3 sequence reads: CASSLAGSGASTDTQYF. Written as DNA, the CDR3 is TGTGCCAGCAGCTTGGCCGGGTCAGGGGCGAGCACAGATACGCAGTATTTT.

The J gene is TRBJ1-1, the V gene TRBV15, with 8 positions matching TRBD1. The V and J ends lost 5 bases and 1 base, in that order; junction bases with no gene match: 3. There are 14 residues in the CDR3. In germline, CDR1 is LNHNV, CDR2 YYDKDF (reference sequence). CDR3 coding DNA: TGTGCCACCAGCGGACAGGGTGGGAACACTGAAGCTTTCTTT. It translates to CATSGQGGNTEAFF.

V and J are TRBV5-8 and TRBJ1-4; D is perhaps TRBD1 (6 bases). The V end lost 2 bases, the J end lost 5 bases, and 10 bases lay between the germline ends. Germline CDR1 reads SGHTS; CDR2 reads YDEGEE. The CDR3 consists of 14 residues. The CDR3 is CASSFGQRNEKLFF. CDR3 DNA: TGTGCCAGCAGCTTCGGACAGCGGAATGAAAAACTGTTTTTT.

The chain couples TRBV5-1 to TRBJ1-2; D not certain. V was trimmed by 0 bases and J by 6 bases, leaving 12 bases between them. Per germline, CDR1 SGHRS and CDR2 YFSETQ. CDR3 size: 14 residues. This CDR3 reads CASSLGRLEDGYTF. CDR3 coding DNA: TGCGCCAGCAGCTTGGGCCGGTTGGAGGATGGCTACACCTTC.

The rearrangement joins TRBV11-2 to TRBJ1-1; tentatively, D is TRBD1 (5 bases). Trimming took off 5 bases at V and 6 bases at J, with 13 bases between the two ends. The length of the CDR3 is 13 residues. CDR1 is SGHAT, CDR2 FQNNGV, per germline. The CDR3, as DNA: TGTGCCAGCAGCGGCCAGGGAAAGGCTGAAGCTTTCTTT. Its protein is CASSGQGKAEAFF.

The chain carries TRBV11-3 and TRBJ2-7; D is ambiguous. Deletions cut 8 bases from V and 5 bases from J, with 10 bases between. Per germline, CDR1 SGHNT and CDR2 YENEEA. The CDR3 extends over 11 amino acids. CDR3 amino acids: CASRVSDEQYF. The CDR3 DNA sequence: TGTGCCAGCCGGGTCTCAGACGAGCAGTACTTC.